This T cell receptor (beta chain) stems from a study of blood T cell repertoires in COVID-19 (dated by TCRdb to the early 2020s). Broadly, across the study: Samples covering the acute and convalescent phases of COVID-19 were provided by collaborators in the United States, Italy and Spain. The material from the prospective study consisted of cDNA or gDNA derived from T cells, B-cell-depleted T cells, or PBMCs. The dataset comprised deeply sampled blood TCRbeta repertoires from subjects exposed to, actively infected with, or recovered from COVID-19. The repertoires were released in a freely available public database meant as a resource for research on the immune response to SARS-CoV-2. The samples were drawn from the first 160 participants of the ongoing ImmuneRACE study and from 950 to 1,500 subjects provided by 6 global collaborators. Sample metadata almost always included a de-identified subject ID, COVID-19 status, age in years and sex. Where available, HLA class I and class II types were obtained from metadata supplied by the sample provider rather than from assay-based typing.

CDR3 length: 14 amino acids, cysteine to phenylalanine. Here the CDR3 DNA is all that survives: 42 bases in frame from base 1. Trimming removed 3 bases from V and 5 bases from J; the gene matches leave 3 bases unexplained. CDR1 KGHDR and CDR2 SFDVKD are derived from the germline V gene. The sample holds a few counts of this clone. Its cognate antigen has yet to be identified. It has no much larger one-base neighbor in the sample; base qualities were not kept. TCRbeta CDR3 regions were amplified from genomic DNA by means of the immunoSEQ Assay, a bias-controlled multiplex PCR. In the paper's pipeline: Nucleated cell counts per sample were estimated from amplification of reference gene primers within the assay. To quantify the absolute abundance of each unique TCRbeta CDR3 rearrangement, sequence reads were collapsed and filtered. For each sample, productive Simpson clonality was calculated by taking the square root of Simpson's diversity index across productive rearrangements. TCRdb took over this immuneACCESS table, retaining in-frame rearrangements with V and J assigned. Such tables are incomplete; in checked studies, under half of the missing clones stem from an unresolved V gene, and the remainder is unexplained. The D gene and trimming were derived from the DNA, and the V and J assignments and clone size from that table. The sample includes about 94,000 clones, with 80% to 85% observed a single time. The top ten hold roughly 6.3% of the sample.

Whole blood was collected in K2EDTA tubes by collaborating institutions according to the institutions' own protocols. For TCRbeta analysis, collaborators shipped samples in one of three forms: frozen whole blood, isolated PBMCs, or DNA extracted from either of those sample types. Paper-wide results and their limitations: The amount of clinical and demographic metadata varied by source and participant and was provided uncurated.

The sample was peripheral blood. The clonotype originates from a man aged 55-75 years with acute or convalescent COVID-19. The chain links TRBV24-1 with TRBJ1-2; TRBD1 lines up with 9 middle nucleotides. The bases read TGTGCCACCAGTGATGGGACAGGGTGGTATGGCTACACCTTC. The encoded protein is CATSDGTGWYGYTF.